Below are 4 T cell receptor beta chains sequenced from a single sample in a study of HIV-infected patients and healthy controls. No cell fractionation was done, so the repertoire covers all unsorted peripheral blood T cells. Alpha and beta constant-region primers primed reverse transcription of about 500 ng RNA. Alpha and beta chain libraries were made separately by chain-specific third strand synthesis with multiplexing indices. MiXCR, run by TCRdb on the 5' RACE reads, gives a single entry per CDR3 protein. The sample carries more than 9,000 distinct CDR3 sequences, 9.3% recorded once. Sample: blood, taken before antiretroviral therapy. These receptor sequences come from an adult with HIV infection. The donor label of this sample is uncertain.

This chain uses TRBV7-9 with TRBJ1-2; unclear D gene. CDR1 SEHNR and CDR2 FQNEAQ come from the germline V gene (reference sequence). Deletions cut 2 bases from V and 4 bases from J, with 11 bases between. This CDR3 region has 14 residues. This chain's CDR3 is CASSLSGNLYGYTF. In DNA form, the CDR3 reads TGTGCCAGCAGCTTATCAGGAAACCTCTATGGCTACACCTTC.

This clonotype was recorded at least ten times. This chain links TRBV21-1 with TRBJ1-4; the listed D gene, TRBD1, was not tested against the DNA. TRBV21-1 is flagged as a pseudogene. The CDR3 length is 19 residues. The CDR3 DNA follows: TGTGCCAGCAGCACCAAACAGGGGAGCAGGATTGCAACTAATGAAAAACTGTTTTTT. Its translation: CASSTKQGSRIATNEKLFF.

Ten or more counts support this clonotype. This rearrangement joins TRBV12-3 or TRBV12-4 to TRBJ2-5, with unresolved D. The V end was cut by 2 bases, the J end by 1 base, with 5 bases between. This CDR3 contains 13 residues. CDR3 sequence reads: CASSLNSQETQYF. The CDR3 DNA is TGTGCCAGCAGTTTAAACAGCCAAGAGACCCAGTACTTC.

This clonotype showed up many times. The J gene is TRBJ1-5, the V gene TRBV27; a weak D match, TRBD1 (5 bases). V gave up 2 bases and J gave up 3 bases, with 11 bases separating them. Germline assignment: CDR1 MNHEY and CDR2 SMNVEV (reference sequence). The CDR3 totals 15 residues. Here the CDR3 reads CASSLLGRNNQPQHF. CDR3 nucleotide sequence: TGTGCCAGCAGTTTACTGGGACGGAACAATCAGCCCCAGCATTTT.